This TCR beta chain was identified in a study of blood T cell repertoires in COVID-19. Study at large: Nucleic acid was either cDNA or gDNA, and it came from T cells, B-cell-depleted T cells, or PBMCs.

Study processing details: Reference gene primer amplification in the assay estimated nucleated cell counts. Data came from immunoSEQ multiplex PCR; TCRdb stores just in-frame clones and leaves some out. V and J calls and clone size are given by that table; D and trimming were obtained from the DNA. The table includes 330,000 or so clones, over 70% detected once. This CDR3 is 14 amino acids long. With V trimmed by 6 bases and J by 6 bases, 7 bases remained unmatched. Germline assignment: CDR1 MDHEN and CDR2 SYDVKM. Only a few counts were recorded for this clone. Residents of about two dozen US areas, aged about 18 to 95 years, made up the participants. Clinical history reported by participants formed the basis on which cohorts were assigned.

The origin of this receptor is a man aged 30 to 45 who had recovered from COVID-19. Sequences were obtained from PBMCs or T cells enriched from blood (not recorded which). V and J are TRBV28 and TRBJ1-2, with 10 positions matching TRBD1. CDR3 bases: TGTGCCAGCAGATCTCCCGGGACAGGGGATGGCTACACCTTC. This translates into CASRSPGTGDGYTF.